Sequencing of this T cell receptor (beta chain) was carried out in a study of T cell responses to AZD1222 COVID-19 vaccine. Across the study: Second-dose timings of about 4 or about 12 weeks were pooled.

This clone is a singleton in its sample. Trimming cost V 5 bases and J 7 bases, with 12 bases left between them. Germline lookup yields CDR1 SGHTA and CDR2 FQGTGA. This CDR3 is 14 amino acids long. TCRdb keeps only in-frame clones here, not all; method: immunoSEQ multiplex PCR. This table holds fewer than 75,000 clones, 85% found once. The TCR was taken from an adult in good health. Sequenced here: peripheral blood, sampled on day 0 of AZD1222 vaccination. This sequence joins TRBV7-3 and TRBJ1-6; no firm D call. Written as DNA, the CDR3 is TGTGCCAGCAGCCAGACCGGGCGAAATTCACCCCTCCACTTT. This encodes CASSQTGRNSPLHF.